Listed below are T cell receptor beta chains from one sample, sequenced in a study of T cell responses to AZD1222 COVID-19 vaccine. Here immunoSEQ multiplex PCR was the method, and the copy in TCRdb shows in-frame clones only, minus some. This sample has about 28,000 clones, with about 77% found just once. This specimen was peripheral blood, taken on day 0 of AZD1222 vaccination. These receptors were collected from an adult in good health. Each CDR3 is given with its conserved first and last residue. Only some rows state a clone size, as once, few, many or a class for expanded clones.

CDR3aa: CASRQGYEQYF; j_gene: TRBJ2-7; abundance: NA; v_gene: TRBV19
CDR3aa: CASSRGQGKETQYF; j_gene: TRBJ2-5; abundance: NA; v_gene: TRBV7-9
CDR3aa: CASSLRVVDYNEQFF; j_gene: TRBJ2-1; abundance: NA; v_gene: TRBV7-2
CDR3aa: CASSKHRDRSFNQPQHF; j_gene: TRBJ1-5; abundance: few; v_gene: TRBV7-6
CDR3aa: CASSAVGASNQPQHF; j_gene: TRBJ1-5; abundance: once; v_gene: TRBV18
CDR3aa: CASSLATGNQPQHF; j_gene: TRBJ1-5; abundance: NA; v_gene: TRBV7-2
CDR3aa: CASSYDGGGNTIYF; j_gene: TRBJ1-3; abundance: NA; v_gene: TRBV6-2/TRBV6-3
CDR3aa: CASSLGGWATNEKLFF; j_gene: TRBJ1-4; abundance: NA; v_gene: TRBV7-8
CDR3aa: CASLLETSSYEQYF; j_gene: TRBJ2-7; abundance: NA; v_gene: TRBV6-5
CDR3aa: CASSFGANIQYF; j_gene: TRBJ2-4; abundance: NA; v_gene: TRBV7-9
CDR3aa: CASSQVVQMASYNEQFF; j_gene: TRBJ2-1; abundance: NA; v_gene: TRBV3-1/TRBV3-2
CDR3aa: CASSSLLHRAFYEQYF; j_gene: TRBJ2-7; abundance: once; v_gene: TRBV19
CDR3aa: CATSDSQTGGLETQYF; j_gene: TRBJ2-5; abundance: NA; v_gene: TRBV24-1
CDR3aa: CASSPWDRGSGELFF; j_gene: TRBJ2-2; abundance: NA; v_gene: TRBV18
CDR3aa: CASSPQLAGYSYEQYF; j_gene: TRBJ2-7; abundance: NA; v_gene: TRBV7-2
CDR3aa: CASSPGNGVNNEQFF; j_gene: TRBJ2-1; abundance: NA; v_gene: TRBV18
CDR3aa: CASRPQGTNEKLFF; j_gene: TRBJ1-4; abundance: NA; v_gene: TRBV7-9
CDR3aa: CASSLGSAGLYGYTF; j_gene: TRBJ1-2; abundance: NA; v_gene: TRBV5-5
CDR3aa: CASSQGGQAYGYTF; j_gene: TRBJ1-2; abundance: few; v_gene: TRBV7-2
CDR3aa: CASSEKAGMNHEKLFF; j_gene: TRBJ1-4; abundance: NA; v_gene: TRBV9
CDR3aa: CASSADRGSLPAEAFF; j_gene: TRBJ1-1; abundance: NA; v_gene: TRBV9
CDR3aa: CASSYTGVGREQYF; j_gene: TRBJ2-7; abundance: NA; v_gene: TRBV6-5
CDR3aa: CATSRDPTRANNEQFF; j_gene: TRBJ2-1; abundance: NA; v_gene: TRBV15
CDR3aa: CASSQDWSLPETQYF; j_gene: TRBJ2-5; abundance: NA; v_gene: TRBV4-1
CDR3aa: CASSQLEGTEQFF; j_gene: TRBJ2-1; abundance: NA; v_gene: TRBV5-1
CDR3aa: CASSVERGLSYNSPLHF; j_gene: TRBJ1-6; abundance: NA; v_gene: TRBV9
CDR3aa: CASSQDPLAGGRETQYF; j_gene: TRBJ2-5; abundance: NA; v_gene: TRBV3-1/TRBV3-2
CDR3aa: CASSPISRNTEAFF; j_gene: TRBJ1-1; abundance: NA; v_gene: TRBV18
CDR3aa: CASSQDPADGANVLTF; j_gene: TRBJ2-6; abundance: NA; v_gene: TRBV4-3
CDR3aa: CASSDSANSPLHF; j_gene: TRBJ1-6; abundance: NA; v_gene: TRBV6-4
CDR3aa: CASSVQQMNTEAFF; j_gene: TRBJ1-1; abundance: NA; v_gene: TRBV5-1
CDR3aa: CASSSGNTIYF; j_gene: TRBJ1-3; abundance: few; v_gene: TRBV12-3/TRBV12-4
CDR3aa: CASSTALGTDTQYF; j_gene: TRBJ2-3; abundance: NA; v_gene: TRBV5-4
CDR3aa: CASSQRTGIPGELFF; j_gene: TRBJ2-2; abundance: NA; v_gene: TRBV14
CDR3aa: CASSRHRLADYEQYF; j_gene: TRBJ2-7; abundance: NA; v_gene: TRBV11-2
CDR3aa: CASSPLYTEAFF; j_gene: TRBJ1-1; abundance: NA; v_gene: TRBV12-3/TRBV12-4
CDR3aa: CASSLAVGSNQPQHF; j_gene: TRBJ1-5; abundance: few; v_gene: TRBV5-5
CDR3aa: CASSIVPGQGRGSNQPQHF; j_gene: TRBJ1-5; abundance: once; v_gene: TRBV19
CDR3aa: CASSYSPQRIGELFF; j_gene: TRBJ2-2; abundance: NA; v_gene: TRBV6-5
CDR3aa: CASSLGQVTDTQYF; j_gene: TRBJ2-3; abundance: NA; v_gene: TRBV7-3
CDR3aa: CASSQINEQYF; j_gene: TRBJ2-7; abundance: NA; v_gene: TRBV3-1/TRBV3-2
CDR3aa: CASSLGAGIGGYTF; j_gene: TRBJ1-2; abundance: NA; v_gene: TRBV11-2
CDR3aa: CASSPHSVLNTEAFF; j_gene: TRBJ1-1; abundance: NA; v_gene: TRBV3-1/TRBV3-2
CDR3aa: CASSLVDRNTEAFF; j_gene: TRBJ1-1; abundance: NA; v_gene: TRBV5-6
CDR3aa: CASSTSGGAYEQYF; j_gene: TRBJ2-7; abundance: NA; v_gene: TRBV19
CDR3aa: CASSLSGTGGYGYTF; j_gene: TRBJ1-2; abundance: NA; v_gene: TRBV7-3
CDR3aa: CASSLKGRQGYSVNTEAFF; j_gene: TRBJ1-1; abundance: NA; v_gene: TRBV5-1
CDR3aa: CASSLGGDYTTSSYNEQFF; j_gene: TRBJ2-1; abundance: NA; v_gene: TRBV7-8
CDR3aa: CASSQVRGGRTNEKLFF; j_gene: TRBJ1-4; abundance: NA; v_gene: TRBV3-1/TRBV3-2
CDR3aa: CASSEKGTGLMNTEAFF; j_gene: TRBJ1-1; abundance: NA; v_gene: TRBV6-1
CDR3aa: CASSPQAGLSSYNEQFF; j_gene: TRBJ2-1; abundance: NA; v_gene: TRBV7-8
CDR3aa: CASSLAGENEQFF; j_gene: TRBJ2-1; abundance: NA; v_gene: TRBV11-3
CDR3aa: CASSPGPQGNTEAFF; j_gene: TRBJ1-1; abundance: NA; v_gene: TRBV7-3
CDR3aa: CASGDRRLSTDTQYF; j_gene: TRBJ2-3; abundance: NA; v_gene: TRBV7-8